This entry is about one TCR beta chain. The entry originates in a study of T cells in Graves' hyperthyroidism and ophthalmopathy. Researchers took RNA transcripts and amplified the TCR beta CDR3 regions from them. A first-round RT-PCR of the TCR CDR3 used the HTBI primer set. Via MiXCR, TCRdb re-called the multiplex PCR reads, giving one row per CDR3 protein. This table holds hundreds of thousands of distinct CDR3 sequences, 25% found once. The germline V gene has CDR1 SGHTA and CDR2 FQGNSA. Trimming left V 3 bases short and J 6 bases short, with 11 bases between. This CDR3 comprises 13 residues. The clonotype originates from a man aged 40-55 years with Graves' hyperthyroidism that later progressed to Graves' ophthalmopathy. Sequencing was performed on blood. The V gene is TRBV7-2, the J gene TRBJ1-1; D possibly corresponds to TRBD1 (6 bases). In nucleotides, the CDR3 is TGTGCCAGCAGCTTCGAGGGGGACTCTGAAGCTTTCTTT. Translating it yields CASSFEGDSEAFF.